The present T cell receptor beta chain was sequenced within a study of radiation and T cells in renal cell carcinoma. Data came from immunoSEQ multiplex PCR; TCRdb stores just in-frame clones and leaves some out. The sample holds 150,000 to 200,000 clones, about 87% seen once. The V end was cut by 5 bases, the J end by 0 bases, with 10 bases between. The CDR3 extends over 15 amino acids. Germline CDR1 reads SEHNR; CDR2 reads FQNEAQ (reference sequence). Indicated time point: blood 4 weeks post-SBRT, at nephrectomy. Stated treatment: 15 Gy SBRT to primary tumor, nephrectomy 4 weeks later. Clear cell pathology was present in this patient's renal cell carcinoma.

V and J are TRBV7-9 and TRBJ2-2, with a tentative D call TRBD1 (6 bases). This specimen consisted of blood, obtained from a patient whose treatment included radiotherapy and nephrectomy. The source of this sequence is a woman aged 50 to 60 with renal cell carcinoma. CDR3 residues: CASSRTDANTGELFF. CDR3 coding DNA: TGTGCCAGCAGCAGGACAGACGCGAACACCGGGGAGCTGTTTTTT.